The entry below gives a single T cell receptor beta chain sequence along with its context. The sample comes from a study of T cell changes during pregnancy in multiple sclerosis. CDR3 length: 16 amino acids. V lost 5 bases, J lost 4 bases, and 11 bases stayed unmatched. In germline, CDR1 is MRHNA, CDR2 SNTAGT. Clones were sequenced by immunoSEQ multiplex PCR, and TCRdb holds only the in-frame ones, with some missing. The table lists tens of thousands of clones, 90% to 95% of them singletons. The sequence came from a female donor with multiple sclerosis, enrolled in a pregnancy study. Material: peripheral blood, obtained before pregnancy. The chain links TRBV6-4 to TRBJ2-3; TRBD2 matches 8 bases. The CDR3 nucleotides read TGTGCCAGCAGTCAATCTAGTAGCGGGGTACCAGATACGCAGTATTTT. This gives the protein CASSQSSSGVPDTQYF.